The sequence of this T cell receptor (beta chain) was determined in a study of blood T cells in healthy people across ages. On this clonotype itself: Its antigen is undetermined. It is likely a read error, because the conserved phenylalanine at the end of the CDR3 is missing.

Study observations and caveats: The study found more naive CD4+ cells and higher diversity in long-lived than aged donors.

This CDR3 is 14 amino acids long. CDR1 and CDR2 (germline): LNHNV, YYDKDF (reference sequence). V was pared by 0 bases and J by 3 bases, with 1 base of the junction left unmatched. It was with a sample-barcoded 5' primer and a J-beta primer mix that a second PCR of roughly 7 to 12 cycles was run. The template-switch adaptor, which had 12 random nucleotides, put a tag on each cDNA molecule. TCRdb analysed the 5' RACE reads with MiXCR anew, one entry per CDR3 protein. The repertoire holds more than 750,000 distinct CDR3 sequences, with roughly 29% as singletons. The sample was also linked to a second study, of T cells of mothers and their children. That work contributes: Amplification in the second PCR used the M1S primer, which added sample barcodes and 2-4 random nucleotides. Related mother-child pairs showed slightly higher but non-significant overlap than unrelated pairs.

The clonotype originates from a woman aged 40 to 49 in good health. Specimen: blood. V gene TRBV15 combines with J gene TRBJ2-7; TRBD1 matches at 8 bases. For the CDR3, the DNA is TGTGCCACCAGCAGAGACAGGGGGCTCTACGAGCAGTACTGC. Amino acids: CATSRDRGLYEQYC.